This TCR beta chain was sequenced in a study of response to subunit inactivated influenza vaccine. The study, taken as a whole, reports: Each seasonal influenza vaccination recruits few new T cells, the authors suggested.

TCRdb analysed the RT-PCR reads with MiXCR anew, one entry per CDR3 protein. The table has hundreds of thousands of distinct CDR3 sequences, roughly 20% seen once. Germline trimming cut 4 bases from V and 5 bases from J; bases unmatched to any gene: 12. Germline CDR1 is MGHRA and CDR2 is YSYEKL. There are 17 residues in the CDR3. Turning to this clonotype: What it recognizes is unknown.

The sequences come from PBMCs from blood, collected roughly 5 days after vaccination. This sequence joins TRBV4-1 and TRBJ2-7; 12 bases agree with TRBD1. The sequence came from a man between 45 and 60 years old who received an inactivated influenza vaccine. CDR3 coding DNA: TGCGCCAGCAGCCCCTTTAGCACGGGACAGGGGGCCGACGAGCAGTACTTC. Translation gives CASSPFSTGQGADEQYF.